This T cell receptor (beta chain) was obtained from a study of blood T cell repertoires in COVID-19. Study information: From T cells, B-cell-depleted T cells, or PBMCs came the material, which was cDNA or gDNA.

This clone showed up just a few times. Assignment of participants to cohorts was predicated upon participant-reported clinical history. Original processing methods: Reference gene primer amplification gave estimated nucleated cell counts. Sequencing was performed with immunoSEQ multiplex PCR; in TCRdb, only in-frame clones are kept and a portion is missing. That table gives V, J and clone size, and the DNA gave D and trimming. The repertoire holds 140,000 to 150,000 clones, with about 80% as singletons. The CDR3 covers 16 residues. CDR1 and CDR2 from the germline V gene are LNHNV and YYDKDF (reference sequence). The V end lost 5 bases, the J end lost 11 bases, and 25 bases lay between the germline ends.

The chain carries TRBV15 and TRBJ1-5, with TRBD1 as a possible D gene (6 bases). The receptor comes from a woman between 50 and 59 years old who had recovered from COVID-19. The source material was PBMCs or T cells enriched from blood (not recorded which). This CDR3 is CATSSHNRDNPPAQHF. In DNA form, the CDR3 reads TGTGCCACCAGCTCACACAACCGGGACAACCCCCCGGCCCAGCATTTT.